The 16 T cell receptor beta chains reported below all come from one sample, sequenced in a study of Tregs in tolerant kidney transplant recipients. Recipients received nonmyeloablative bone marrow transplants from related graft donors, with transient mixed chimerism. TCRdb's table, derived via immunoSEQ multiplex PCR, lists solely in-frame clones and lacks some. The sample holds 74,000 or so clones, roughly 90% seen once. Sequencing was performed on CD4+ T cells from blood (PBMCs), taken 24 months after the transplant. The receptors derive from a human patient who received a combined kidney and bone marrow transplant. A subset of T cells may come from the graft donor.

The V call is TRBV28, the J call TRBJ1-5, with D hard to call. V was shortened by 4 bases and J by 2 bases, with 9 bases between the two germline ends. The CDR3 consists of 14 residues. CDR1 is MDHEN and CDR2 is SYDVKM in the germline V gene. The CDR3 reads CASSSDWGNQPQHF. For the CDR3, the DNA is TGTGCCAGCAGTTCGGACTGGGGCAATCAGCCCCAGCATTTT.

The V gene is TRBV11-2, the J gene TRBJ2-7, with 12 bases lining up with TRBD2. CDR1 is SGHAT, CDR2 FQNNGV, per germline. J gave up 5 bases and V 0 bases, and 2 bases lay outside the gene matches. The length of the CDR3 is 15 residues. CDR3 sequence reads: CASSLDLAGGHEQYF. The CDR3 DNA sequence: TGTGCCAGCAGCTTAGATCTAGCGGGGGGGCACGAGCAGTACTTC.

Concerning this clone itself: The germline gene is not matched at one end of the junction; a read error may be the cause. This chain joins TRBV4-1 and TRBJ2-7, with a tentative D call TRBD2 (6 bases). The CDR3 consists of 15 residues. The germline CDR1 and CDR2 sequences are MGHRA and YSYEKL. CDR3 in DNA: TGCGCCAGCAGTCAAGTAGCGGCCAATAGGTACGAGCAGTACTTC. Translation: CASSQVAANRYEQYF.

The chain is built from TRBV7-8 and TRBJ2-7; 9 bases are shared with TRBD1. Germline trimming cut 2 bases from V and 4 bases from J; bases unmatched to any gene: 6. This CDR3 region has 15 residues. Per the germline V gene, CDR1 is SGHVS and CDR2 is FQNEAQ. The CDR3 reads CASSLLTGGFYEQYF. In DNA, the CDR3 is TGTGCCAGCAGCTTATTAACAGGGGGCTTTTACGAGCAGTACTTC.

J is TRBJ1-6 and V is TRBV7-6, with TRBD1 as a possible D gene (5 bases). The CDR3 totals 15 residues. Germline V CDR1 and CDR2: SGHVS, FNYEAQ. V lost 5 bases to trimming and J lost 7 bases, with 15 bases between them. CDR3 loop: CASSEAQGGNSPLHF. The CDR3 nucleotides are TGTGCCAGCAGCGAAGCCCAGGGTGGGAATTCACCCCTCCACTTT.

This chain links TRBV4-1 with TRBJ1-4, with D perhaps TRBD1 (5 bases). V was cut by 5 bases and J by 0 bases, with 16 bases left in between. The length of the CDR3 is 17 residues. CDR1 is MGHRA and CDR2 is YSYEKL in the germline V gene. This chain's CDR3 is CASSTQDRFATNEKLFF. CDR3 sequence (DNA): TGCGCCAGCAGCACCCAAGACAGATTCGCAACTAATGAAAAACTGTTTTTT.

V gene TRBV29-1 combines with J gene TRBJ1-1; tentative D call: TRBD1 (5 bases). The CDR3 totals 13 residues. Trimming stripped 4 bases from V and 4 bases from J, with 13 bases between. From germline, CDR1 is SQVTM and CDR2 ANQGSEA. CDR3 region: CSVVSGRGTEAFF. CDR3 bases: TGCAGCGTTGTTTCGGGGCGGGGCACTGAAGCTTTCTTT.

This clone was observed a handful of times. The gene calls are TRBV19 and TRBJ1-2, with D perhaps TRBD1 (5 bases). Trimming took 3 bases from V and 6 from J, leaving 17 bases between them. Germline V gene sequence: CDR1 LNHDA, CDR2 SQIVND (reference sequence). The CDR3 covers 15 residues. The CDR3 reads CASSMASGGADGYTF. CDR3 DNA: TGTGCCAGTAGTATGGCATCGGGGGGAGCTGATGGCTACACCTTC.

This sequence joins TRBV19 and TRBJ2-3, with TRBD1 identical over 8 bases. The CDR3 contains 15 residues. V shed 5 bases, J shed 4 bases, and the junction held 8 bases outside the gene matches. CDR1 LNHDA and CDR2 SQIVND come from the germline V gene (reference sequence). The CDR3 DNA is TGTGCCAGTAGTGCTGGGACAGGTGCCGCAGATACGCAGTATTTT. This sequence encodes CASSAGTGAADTQYF.

This clone was observed once. The V gene is TRBV7-2, the J gene TRBJ2-7; D perhaps matches TRBD2 (6 bases). The CDR3 is 16 residues long. Germline V lookup: CDR1 SGHTA, CDR2 FQGNSA. V lost 1 base, J lost 6 bases, and 19 bases lay in between. The CDR3 DNA reads TGTGCCAGCAGCTTAGATGGTGTTGCGGGAACGAGCGAGCAGTACTTC. Protein product: CASSLDGVAGTSEQYF.

This clone turned up a few times. This chain connects TRBV10-3 to TRBJ1-5; 8 bases are a match to TRBD1. Germline assignment: CDR1 ENHRY and CDR2 SYGVKD. This CDR3 spans 13 amino acids. After removal of 6 bases from V and 2 bases from J, the junction contained 0 bases not matched to a gene. Here the CDR3 reads CAIRQGGNQPQHF. In nucleotides, the CDR3 is TGTGCCATCAGACAGGGGGGCAATCAGCCCCAGCATTTT.

The V gene is TRBV6-5, the J gene TRBJ1-4; 7 nucleotides align to TRBD1. Germline CDR1 and CDR2: MNHEY and SVGAGI. CDR3 length: 14 amino acids. V lost 7 bases, J lost 7 bases, and 9 bases stayed unmatched. The CDR3 here is CASKDRVLTEKLFF. CDR3 DNA sequence: TGTGCCAGCAAAGACAGGGTCCTCACTGAAAAACTGTTTTTT.

This chain connects TRBV6-1 to TRBJ2-3, with 12 bases matching TRBD2. V gave up 4 bases and J gave up 5 bases; unmatched junction bases: 7. The germline gives CDR1 MNHNS, CDR2 SASEGT. The CDR3 is 16 amino acids. CDR3 bases: TGTGCCAGCAGTGGCGGACTAGCGGGGAGGGGAGATACGCAGTATTTT. Translated: CASSGGLAGRGDTQYF.

V and J are TRBV11-1 and TRBJ2-3; TRBD2 aligns across 8 bases. The CDR3 loop spans 14 amino acids. Germline CDR1 and CDR2: SGHAT and FQDESV (reference sequence). The V segment lost 4 bases and the J segment 5 bases; nucleotides outside the gene matches: 5. The CDR3 DNA follows: TGTGCCAGCAGCTCTGTAGCGGGGCAAGATACGCAGTATTTT. It translates to CASSSVAGQDTQYF.

This clone has a single count. The chain links TRBV4-2 to TRBJ2-2; D perhaps matches TRBD2 (6 bases). The CDR3 is made up of 17 amino acids. Trimming left V 1 base short and J 3 bases short, with 15 bases between. Germline V gene sequence: CDR1 LGHNA, CDR2 YNFKEQ. CDR3 in amino acids: CASSQGVSGPYTGELFF. DNA of the CDR3: TGTGCCAGCAGCCAAGGTGTGAGCGGGCCTTACACCGGGGAGCTGTTTTTT.

The rearrangement links TRBV14 to TRBJ1-3; no clear D gene. Germline V CDR1 and CDR2: SGHDN, FVKESK. The CDR3 is 16 amino acids. V lost 0 bases and J lost 2, with 11 bases in between. CDR3 DNA sequence: TGTGCCAGCAGCCAAGAACTTACGTCTACTGGAAACACCATATATTTT. Translation gives CASSQELTSTGNTIYF. Variable domain in full (rest from reference TRBV14 and TRBJ1-3): EAGVTQFPSHSVIEKGQTVTLRCDPISGHDNLYWYRRVMGKEIKFLLHFVKESKQDESGMPNNRFLAERTGGTYSTLKVQPAELEDSGVYFCASSQELTSTGNTIYFGEGSWLTVV.